What follows are 19 T cell receptor beta chains derived from one specimen sequenced in a study of cytomegalovirus exposure and HLA in healthy donors. Some clones are missing from TCRdb's copy, which holds only in-frame ones; the method was immunoSEQ multiplex PCR. The profile shows about 72,000 clones, less than 95% of them singletons. Sequencing used PBMCs. Receptors were obtained from a woman aged 18 to 35 in good health and CMV-seronegative.

A few counts support this clone. The rearrangement uses TRBV28 and TRBJ1-2; D possibly corresponds to TRBD1 (5 bases). Germline-derived CDR1 and CDR2 are MDHEN and SYDVKM. This CDR3 is 13 amino acids long. With 6 bases removed from V and 6 bases from J, the gap between germline ends came to 14 bases. The DNA for the CDR3 is TGTGCCAGCAGCCCCGGATGGGGGGATGGCTACACCTTC. This gives the protein CASSPGWGDGYTF.

V gene TRBV25-1 combines with J gene TRBJ2-3, with 7 nucleotides matching TRBD1. J gave up 2 bases and V 1 base, and 9 bases lay outside the gene matches. This CDR3 has 17 amino acids. The V gene's germline CDR1 is MGHDK and CDR2 SYGVNS. CDR3 bases: TGTGCCAGCAGTGAATTCCTCCGGGACAGCTTCACAGATACGCAGTATTTT. Residues: CASSEFLRDSFTDTQYF.

The J gene is TRBJ2-7, the V gene TRBV27; TRBD1 matches 8 bases. CDR3 length: 13 residues. The germline gives CDR1 MNHEY, CDR2 SMNVEV (reference sequence). Losses at the gene ends were 8 bases for V and 0 bases for J; bases not matched to a gene: 3. Here the CDR3 reads CASGTGGSYEQYF. CDR3 sequence (DNA): TGTGCCAGCGGGACAGGTGGCTCCTACGAGCAGTACTTC.

The chain combines TRBV7-2 with TRBJ1-5, with D possibly being TRBD1 (5 bases). Germline CDR1 reads SGHTA; CDR2 reads FQGNSA. The CDR3 spans 17 residues. Trimming pared 1 base from V and 2 bases from J, leaving 15 bases between. Here the CDR3 reads CASSLEARVEGNQPQHF. CDR3 bases: TGTGCCAGCAGCTTAGAGGCCAGGGTGGAAGGCAATCAGCCCCAGCATTTT.

The J gene is TRBJ1-5, the V gene TRBV6-5, with D perhaps TRBD1 (6 bases). CDR3 size: 14 residues. V dropped 5 bases and J dropped 7 bases, with 15 bases sitting between them. CDR1 and CDR2 (germline): MNHEY, SVGAGI. The CDR3 region is CASSDNRAKQPQHF. The CDR3 DNA is TGTGCCAGCAGTGACAACAGGGCAAAACAGCCCCAGCATTTT.

This clone was seen just once. This chain uses TRBV27 with TRBJ2-1, with a possible D match to TRBD2 (5 bases). The V gene's germline CDR1 is MNHEY and CDR2 SMNVEV (reference sequence). V dropped 5 bases and J dropped 7 bases, with 15 bases sitting between them. The CDR3 extends over 14 amino acids. CDR3 coding DNA: TGTGCCAGCAGTCCTGGTGCATGGGAGAATGAGCAGTTCTTC. Protein: CASSPGAWENEQFF.

The chain carries TRBV28 and TRBJ2-7, with TRBD2 matching over 7 bases. The CDR3 length is 15 residues. J gave up 5 bases and V 0 bases, and 7 bases lay outside the gene matches. The germline CDR1 and CDR2 sequences are MDHEN and SYDVKM. The CDR3 region is CASSLWGGSGDEQYF. DNA for the CDR3: TGTGCCAGCAGTTTATGGGGTGGGAGCGGGGACGAGCAGTACTTC.

The chain recombines TRBV28 with TRBJ2-1; TRBD2 matches at 13 bases. V was pared by 7 bases and J by 7 bases, with 7 bases of the junction left unmatched. This CDR3 is 15 amino acids long. Germline CDR1 reads MDHEN; CDR2 reads SYDVKM. The CDR3 DNA reads TGTGCCAGCAACCCACTAGCGGGGGGGCTAAATGAGCAGTTCTTC. It yields the protein CASNPLAGGLNEQFF.

This clone was recorded once. The rearrangement uses TRBV4-2 and TRBJ2-6; no clear D. This CDR3 is 16 amino acids long. V lost 2 bases to trimming and J lost 2 bases, with 10 bases between them. Germline CDR1 is LGHNA and CDR2 is YNFKEQ. The CDR3: CASSQKRETGANVLTF. In nucleotides, the CDR3 is TGTGCCAGCAGCCAAAAAAGAGAAACTGGGGCCAACGTCCTGACTTTC.

The rearrangement links TRBV6-1 to TRBJ1-5; 9 bases line up with TRBD1. Trimming at V came to 10 bases and at J to 6 bases, leaving 7 bases not matched to a gene. CDR1 MNHNS and CDR2 SASEGT come from the germline V gene. The CDR3 sequence is 13 residues long. The CDR3 loop reads CATYGTGLQPQHF. Written as DNA, the CDR3 is TGTGCCACGTACGGGACAGGGCTTCAGCCCCAGCATTTT.

This clone was seen only once. V usage is TRBV30 and J usage is TRBJ1-5; a possible D gene is TRBD1 (5 bases). The length of the CDR3 is 14 residues. The germline CDR1 and CDR2 sequences are GTSNPN and SVGIG (reference sequence). Trimming pared 0 bases from V and 6 bases from J, leaving 12 bases between. The CDR3 loop reads CAWSVPGAVQPQHF. The CDR3, as DNA: TGTGCCTGGAGTGTCCCTGGGGCGGTTCAGCCCCAGCATTTT.

The genes are TRBV19 and TRBJ2-1; 9 bases match TRBD2. The CDR3 consists of 15 residues. Per the germline V gene, CDR1 is LNHDA and CDR2 is SQIVND (reference sequence). The J segment lost 4 bases and the V segment lost 6 bases, leaving 7 bases of the junction unmatched. CDR3 amino acids: CASSTGTSRYNEQFF. DNA of the CDR3: TGTGCCAGTAGCACCGGGACTAGCAGGTACAATGAGCAGTTCTTC.

J is TRBJ1-6 and V is TRBV27; 8 bases are shared with TRBD1. The germline V gene encodes CDR1 MNHEY and CDR2 SMNVEV (reference sequence). Trimming removed 3 bases from V and 8 bases from J; junction bases left unmatched: 3. This CDR3 spans 14 amino acids. The CDR3 DNA sequence: TGTGCCAGCAGTTTCAGGGGGCGGGATTCACCCCTCCACTTT. Translation gives CASSFRGRDSPLHF.

DNA for the CDR3: TGTGCCAGTAGTAGAGGGGGAGCCTACGAGCAGTACTTC. This encodes CASSRGGAYEQYF. This sequence joins TRBV19 and TRBJ2-7, with D possibly matching TRBD1 (6 bases). V lost 4 bases, J lost 2 bases, and 9 bases lay in between. The germline CDR1 and CDR2 sequences are LNHDA and SQIVND (reference sequence). The CDR3 runs 13 residues.

V usage is TRBV7-8 and J usage is TRBJ1-6; 7 bases fit TRBD1. This CDR3 has 16 amino acids. Germline V lookup: CDR1 SGHVS, CDR2 FQNEAQ. Trimming cost V 1 base and J 10 bases; bases outside gene matches: 10. The CDR3 loop reads CASSLVDRAVRSPLHF. The CDR3 DNA reads TGTGCCAGCAGCTTAGTCGACAGGGCCGTCAGGTCACCCCTCCACTTT.

The chain combines TRBV6-4 with TRBJ2-1; maybe TRBD1 (5 bases). This CDR3 has 15 amino acids. Per the germline V gene, CDR1 is MRHNA and CDR2 is SNTAGT. V lost 2 bases and J lost 0, with 8 bases in between. The CDR3 loop reads CASSDGQGSYNEQFF. In DNA form, the CDR3 reads TGTGCCAGCAGTGACGGTCAGGGCTCCTACAATGAGCAGTTCTTC.

The V and J genes are TRBV18 and TRBJ2-7; 8 bases match TRBD1. Germline CDR1 KGHSH, CDR2 LQKENI. This CDR3 region has 14 residues. V lost 6 bases, J lost 6 bases, and 10 bases stayed unmatched. CDR3 DNA sequence: TGTGCCAGCTCCCCCGGACAGGGCCCCCTCGAGCAGTACTTC. Protein: CASSPGQGPLEQYF.

This chain uses TRBV4-2 with TRBJ1-1; D unresolved. Trimming cost V 2 bases and J 5 bases, with 12 bases left between them. The CDR3 has 14 amino acids. Germline V gene sequence: CDR1 LGHNA, CDR2 YNFKEQ. The CDR3 DNA is TGTGCCAGCAGCCAACCCCAGGCGGGGACTGAAGCTTTCTTT. This gives the protein CASSQPQAGTEAFF.

This sequence joins TRBV7-9 and TRBJ2-1, with TRBD1 matching over 8 bases. The CDR3 contains 16 residues. CDR1 and CDR2 from the germline V gene are SEHNR and FQNEAQ (reference sequence). V trimming: 5 bases; J trimming: 0 bases; junction bases outside the gene matches: 6. The CDR3 reads CASSGRQGSSYNEQFF. Written as DNA, the CDR3 is TGTGCCAGCAGCGGGAGACAGGGGAGCTCCTACAATGAGCAGTTCTTC.